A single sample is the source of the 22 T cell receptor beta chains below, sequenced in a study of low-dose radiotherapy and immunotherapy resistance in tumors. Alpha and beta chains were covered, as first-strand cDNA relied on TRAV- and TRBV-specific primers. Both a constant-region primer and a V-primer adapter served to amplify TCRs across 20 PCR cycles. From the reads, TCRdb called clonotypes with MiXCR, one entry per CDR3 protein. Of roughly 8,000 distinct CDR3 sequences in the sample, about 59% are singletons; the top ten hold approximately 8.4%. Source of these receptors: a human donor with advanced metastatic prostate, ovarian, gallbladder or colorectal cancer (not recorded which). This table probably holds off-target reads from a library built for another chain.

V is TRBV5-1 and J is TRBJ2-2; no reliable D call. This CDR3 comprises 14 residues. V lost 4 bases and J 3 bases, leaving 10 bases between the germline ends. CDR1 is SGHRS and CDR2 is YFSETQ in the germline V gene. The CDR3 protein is CASSLGWDTGELFF. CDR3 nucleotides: TGCGCCAGCAGCCTCGGCTGGGACACCGGGGAGCTGTTTTTT.

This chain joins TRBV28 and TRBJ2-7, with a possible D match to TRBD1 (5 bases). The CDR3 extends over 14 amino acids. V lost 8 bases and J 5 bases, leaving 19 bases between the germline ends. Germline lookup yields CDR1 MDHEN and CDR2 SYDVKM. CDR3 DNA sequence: TGTGCCAGCGTCCTGGACATAGGCGGCAACGAGCAGTACTTC. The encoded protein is CASVLDIGGNEQYF. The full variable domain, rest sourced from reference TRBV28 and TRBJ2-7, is DVKVTQSSRYLVKRTGEKVFLECVQDMDHENMFWYRQDPGLGLRLIYFSYDVKMKEKGDIPEGYSVSREKKERFSLILESASTNQTSMYLCASVLDIGGNEQYFGPGTRLTVT.

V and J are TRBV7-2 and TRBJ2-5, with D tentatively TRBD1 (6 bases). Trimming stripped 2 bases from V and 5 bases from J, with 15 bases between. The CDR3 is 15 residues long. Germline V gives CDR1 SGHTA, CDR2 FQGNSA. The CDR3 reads CASSLSASRGETQYF. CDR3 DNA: TGTGCCAGCAGCTTATCAGCGAGTAGGGGGGAGACCCAGTACTTC.

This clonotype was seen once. This CDR3 is CASSPGVKETQYF. The CDR3 bases are TGTGCCAGCTCACCAGGGGTAAAAGAGACCCAGTACTTC. J is TRBJ2-5 and V is TRBV18; D gene uncertain. Germline CDR1 and CDR2: KGHSH and LQKENI. The CDR3 has 13 amino acids. Trimming left V 2 bases short and J 3 bases short, with 7 bases between. Drawing the rest from reference TRBV18 and TRBJ2-5, the complete variable domain is NAGVMQNPRHLVRRRGQEARLRCSPMKGHSHVYWYRQLPEEGLKFMVYLQKENIIDESGMPKERFSAEFPKEGPSILRIQQVVRGDSAAYFCASSPGVKETQYFGPGTRLLVL.

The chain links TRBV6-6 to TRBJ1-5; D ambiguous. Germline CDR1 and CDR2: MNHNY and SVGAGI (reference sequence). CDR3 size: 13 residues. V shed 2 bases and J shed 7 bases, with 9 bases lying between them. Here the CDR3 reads CASSYVLDQPQHF. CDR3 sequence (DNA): TGTGCCAGCAGTTACGTGCTGGACCAGCCCCAGCATTTT.

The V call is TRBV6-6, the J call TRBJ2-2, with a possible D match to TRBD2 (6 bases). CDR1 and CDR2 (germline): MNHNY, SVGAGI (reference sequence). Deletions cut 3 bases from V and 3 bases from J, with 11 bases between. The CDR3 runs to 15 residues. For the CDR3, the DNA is TGTGCCAGCAGTTATTTCGGGGGTGACACCGGGGAGCTGTTTTTT. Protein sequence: CASSYFGGDTGELFF.

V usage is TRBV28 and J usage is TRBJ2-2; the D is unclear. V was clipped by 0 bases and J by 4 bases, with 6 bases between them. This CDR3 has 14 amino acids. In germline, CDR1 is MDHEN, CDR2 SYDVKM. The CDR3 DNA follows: TGTGCCAGCAGTTTATGGGGAACCACCGGGGAGCTGTTTTTT. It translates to CASSLWGTTGELFF. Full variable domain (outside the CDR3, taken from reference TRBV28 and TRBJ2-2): DVKVTQSSRYLVKRTGEKVFLECVQDMDHENMFWYRQDPGLGLRLIYFSYDVKMKEKGDIPEGYSVSREKKERFSLILESASTNQTSMYLCASSLWGTTGELFFGEGSRLTVL.

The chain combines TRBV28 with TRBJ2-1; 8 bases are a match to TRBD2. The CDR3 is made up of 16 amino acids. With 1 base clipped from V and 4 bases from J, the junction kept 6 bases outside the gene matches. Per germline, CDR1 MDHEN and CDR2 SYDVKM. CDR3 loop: CASSLSGTSGYNEQFF. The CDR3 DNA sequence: TGTGCCAGCAGTTTATCCGGGACTAGTGGGTACAATGAGCAGTTCTTC. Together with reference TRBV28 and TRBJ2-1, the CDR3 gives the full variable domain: DVKVTQSSRYLVKRTGEKVFLECVQDMDHENMFWYRQDPGLGLRLIYFSYDVKMKEKGDIPEGYSVSREKKERFSLILESASTNQTSMYLCASSLSGTSGYNEQFFGPGTRLTVL.

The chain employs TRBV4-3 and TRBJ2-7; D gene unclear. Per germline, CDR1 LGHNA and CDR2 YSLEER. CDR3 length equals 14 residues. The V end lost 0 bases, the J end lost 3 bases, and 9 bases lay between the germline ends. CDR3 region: CASSQDRRGYEQYF. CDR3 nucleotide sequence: TGCGCCAGCAGCCAAGATAGGCGAGGCTACGAGCAGTACTTC.

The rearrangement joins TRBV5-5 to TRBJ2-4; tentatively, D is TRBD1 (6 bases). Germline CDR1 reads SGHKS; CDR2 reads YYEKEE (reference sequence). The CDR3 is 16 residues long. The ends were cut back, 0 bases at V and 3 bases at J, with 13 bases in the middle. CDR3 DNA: TGTGCCAGCAGCTTGGCCTATGGGGGCAGCAAAAACATTCAGTACTTC. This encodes CASSLAYGGSKNIQYF.

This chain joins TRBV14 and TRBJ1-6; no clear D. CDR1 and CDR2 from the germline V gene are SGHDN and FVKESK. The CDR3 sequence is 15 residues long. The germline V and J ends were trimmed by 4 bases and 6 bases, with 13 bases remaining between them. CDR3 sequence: CASSPLGAGNSPLHF. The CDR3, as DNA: TGTGCCAGCAGCCCTTTGGGAGCGGGTAATTCACCCCTCCACTTT.

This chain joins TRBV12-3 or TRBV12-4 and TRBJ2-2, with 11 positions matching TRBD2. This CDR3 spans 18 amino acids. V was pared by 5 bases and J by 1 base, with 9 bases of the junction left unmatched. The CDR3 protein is CASSLRLAGPLNTGELFF. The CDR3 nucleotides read TGTGCCAGCAGTCTTAGACTAGCGGGGCCGTTGAACACCGGGGAGCTGTTTTTT.

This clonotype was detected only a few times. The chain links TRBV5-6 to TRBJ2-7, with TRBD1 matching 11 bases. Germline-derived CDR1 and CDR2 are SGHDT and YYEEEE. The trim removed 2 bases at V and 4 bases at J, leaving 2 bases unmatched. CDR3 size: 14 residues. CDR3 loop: CASSFGTGGYEQYF. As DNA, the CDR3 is TGTGCCAGCAGCTTCGGGACAGGGGGATACGAGCAGTACTTC.

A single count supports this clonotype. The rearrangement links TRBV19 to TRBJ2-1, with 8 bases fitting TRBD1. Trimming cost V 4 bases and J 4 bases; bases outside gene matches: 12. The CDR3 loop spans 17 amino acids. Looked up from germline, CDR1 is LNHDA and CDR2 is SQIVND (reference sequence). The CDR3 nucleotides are TGTGCCAGTAGTACCGGAATAGGACAGGGATGGTACAATGAGCAGTTCTTC. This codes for CASSTGIGQGWYNEQFF.

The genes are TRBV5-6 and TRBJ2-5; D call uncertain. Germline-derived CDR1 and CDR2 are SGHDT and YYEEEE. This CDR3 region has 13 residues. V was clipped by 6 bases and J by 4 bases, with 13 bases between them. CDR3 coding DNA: TGTGCCAGCAACTTCGGCAGGCGAGAGACCCAGTACTTC. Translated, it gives CASNFGRRETQYF.

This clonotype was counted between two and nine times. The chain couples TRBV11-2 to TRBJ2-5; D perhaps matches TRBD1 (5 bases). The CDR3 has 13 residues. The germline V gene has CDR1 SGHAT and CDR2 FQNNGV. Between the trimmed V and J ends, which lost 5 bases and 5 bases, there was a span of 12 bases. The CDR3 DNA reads TGTGCCAGCAGCCTGGCAGGGTTGGAGACCCAGTACTTC. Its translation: CASSLAGLETQYF.

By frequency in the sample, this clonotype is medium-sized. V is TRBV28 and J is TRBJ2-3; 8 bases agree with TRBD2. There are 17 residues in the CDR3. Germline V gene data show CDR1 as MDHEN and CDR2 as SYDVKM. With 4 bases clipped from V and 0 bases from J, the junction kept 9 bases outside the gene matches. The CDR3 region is CASSYPGGGTSTDTQYF. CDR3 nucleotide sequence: TGTGCCAGCAGTTACCCGGGGGGGGGAACTAGCACAGATACGCAGTATTTT.

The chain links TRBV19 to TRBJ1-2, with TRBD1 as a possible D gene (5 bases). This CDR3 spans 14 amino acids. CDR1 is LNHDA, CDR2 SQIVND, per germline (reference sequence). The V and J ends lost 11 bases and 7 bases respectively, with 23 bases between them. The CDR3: CASTKGAGSSGYTF. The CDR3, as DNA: TGTGCCTCAACCAAAGGGGCAGGGTCTAGTGGCTACACCTTC.

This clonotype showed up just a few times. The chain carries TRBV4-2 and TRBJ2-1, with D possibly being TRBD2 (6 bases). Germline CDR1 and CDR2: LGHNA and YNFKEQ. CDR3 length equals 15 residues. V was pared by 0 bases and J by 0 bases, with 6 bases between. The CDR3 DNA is TGTGCCAGCAGCCAAGAGGGAGGCTCCTACAATGAGCAGTTCTTC. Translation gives CASSQEGGSYNEQFF.

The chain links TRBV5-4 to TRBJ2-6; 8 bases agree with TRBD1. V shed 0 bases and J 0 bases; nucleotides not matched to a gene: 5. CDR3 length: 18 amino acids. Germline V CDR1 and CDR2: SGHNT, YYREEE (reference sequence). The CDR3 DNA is TGTGCCAGCAGCTTGGGACAGGGGCTTCTCTCTGGGGCCAACGTCCTGACTTTC. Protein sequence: CASSLGQGLLSGANVLTF.

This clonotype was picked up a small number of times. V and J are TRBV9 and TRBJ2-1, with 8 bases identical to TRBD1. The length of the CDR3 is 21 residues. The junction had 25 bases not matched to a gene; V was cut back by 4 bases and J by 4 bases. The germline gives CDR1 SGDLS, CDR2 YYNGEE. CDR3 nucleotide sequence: TGTGCCAGCAGCACAAGAGTGGAGACAGGGGCCTCGGGAAATAGATACAATGAGCAGTTCTTC. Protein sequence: CASSTRVETGASGNRYNEQFF.

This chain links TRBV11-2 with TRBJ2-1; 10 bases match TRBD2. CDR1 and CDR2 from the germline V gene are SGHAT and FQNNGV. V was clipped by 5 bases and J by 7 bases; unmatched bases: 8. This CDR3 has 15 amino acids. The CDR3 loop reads CASSRSGGARNEQFF. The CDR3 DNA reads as TGTGCCAGCAGCCGCAGCGGGGGGGCCCGAAATGAGCAGTTCTTC. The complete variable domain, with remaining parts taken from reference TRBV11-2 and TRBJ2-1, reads EAGVAQSPRYKIIEKRQSVAFWCNPISGHATLYWYQQILGQGPKLLIQFQNNGVVDDSQLPKDRFSAERLKGVDSTLKIQPAKLEDSAVYLCASSRSGGARNEQFFGPGTRLTVL.